This T cell receptor beta chain was captured in a study of OX40 agonist ivuxolimab in advanced cancers. Turning to the study itself: Anti-PD-1, anti-PD-L1 or anti-CTLA-4 therapy given earlier was allowed, and roughly 40% had some. In three patients, partial responses were observed, one with hepatocellular carcinoma and two with cutaneous melanoma.

For this clone: Its antigen is undetermined.

General study findings and limits: On average, CD8+ T cells showed a greater number of expanded clones than CD4+.

V was pared by 4 bases and J by 0 bases, with 10 bases between. Germline assignment: CDR1 SQVTM and CDR2 ANQGSEA. This CDR3 is 13 amino acids long. Repertoires were generated with immunoSEQ multiplex PCR, while TCRdb's copy carries only in-frame clones and drops some. The data contain some 50,000 clones, 80% to 90% of them singletons. The sample was CD4+ or CD8+ T cells sorted from blood, taken in a trial of the OX40 agonist ivuxolimab. The chain has TRBV29-1 and TRBJ2-7; D might be TRBD2 (6 bases). This TCR derives from an adult with an advanced solid tumor such as melanoma, head and neck, liver or kidney cancer. CDR3 nucleotides: TGCAGCGTTGGGGACTCAGGCTCCTACGAGCAGTACTTC. Its translation: CSVGDSGSYEQYF.